This T cell receptor (beta chain) appears in the sequencing data of a study of preoperative IRX-2 immunotherapy in early breast cancer. The repertoire was sequenced with immunoSEQ multiplex PCR; TCRdb's copy has only in-frame clones and lacks some. Seen here are about 23,000 clones, about 95% observed once, and the top ten hold 15% to 20%. Germline CDR1 and CDR2: GTSNPN and SVGIG (reference sequence). V shed 4 bases, J shed 4 bases, and the junction held 14 bases outside the gene matches. The CDR3 is 16 residues long. Treatment noted: preoperative locoregional IRX-2 cytokine immunotherapy. Preoperative locoregional IRX-2 cytokine immunotherapy was tested in the phase Ib source study.

The sequence derives from a human donor with breast cancer. The chain uses TRBV30 and TRBJ2-3; TRBD1 matches at 7 bases. Material: tumor tissue, obtained after IRX-2 immunotherapy. Here the CDR3 DNA reads TGTGCCTGGACAAAAGGCTTCAGGGGGATCGCAGATACGCAGTATTTT. This codes for CAWTKGFRGIADTQYF.